This T cell receptor (beta chain) emerged from a study of blood T cells in healthy people across ages. The overall study: Capture by template switching was about one barcoded beta molecule per two T cells.

A second about 6 to 11 cycle PCR used barcoded and J-beta primers. The template-switch adaptor was a 5' adaptor with 12 random nucleotides. It tagged each cDNA molecule. TCRdb re-analysed the 5' RACE reads in MiXCR, keeping a single row per CDR3 protein. Of 2 million or so distinct CDR3 sequences detected, around half appear once; the ten largest clones hold approximately 2.1%. The authors isolated at least 6.5 million PBMCs per sample. This CDR3 spans 15 amino acids. Germline V CDR1 and CDR2: MNHNS, SASEGT. Trimming took off 0 bases at V and 4 bases at J, with 10 bases between the two ends. In its sample, this clonotype was seen once. Its antigen is undetermined. The study, taken as a whole, reports: In older individuals, TCR beta diversity per million T cells was lower, falling roughly linearly with age.

This sequence was found in a woman aged 40 to 55 in good health. Sequenced input: blood. The gene calls are TRBV6-1 and TRBJ1-5; perhaps TRBD1 as D (6 bases). The CDR3 loop reads CASSEAQGGNQPQHF. CDR3 DNA: TGTGCCAGCAGTGAAGCGCAAGGGGGTAATCAGCCCCAGCATTTT.